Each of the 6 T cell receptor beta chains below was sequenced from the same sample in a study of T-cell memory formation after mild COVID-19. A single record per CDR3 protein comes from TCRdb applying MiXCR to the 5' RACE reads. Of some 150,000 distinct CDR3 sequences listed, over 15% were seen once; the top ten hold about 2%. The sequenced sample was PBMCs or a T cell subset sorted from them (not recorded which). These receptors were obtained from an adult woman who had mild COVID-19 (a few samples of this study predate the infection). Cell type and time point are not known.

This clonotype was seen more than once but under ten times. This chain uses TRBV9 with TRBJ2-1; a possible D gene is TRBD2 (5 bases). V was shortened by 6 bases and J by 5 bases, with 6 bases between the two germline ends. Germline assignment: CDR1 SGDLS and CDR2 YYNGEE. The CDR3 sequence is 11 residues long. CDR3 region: CASTRDNEQFF. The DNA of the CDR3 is TGTGCCAGCACGCGGGACAATGAGCAGTTCTTC.

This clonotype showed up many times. The CDR3 reads CASRLSASQETQYF. The DNA of the CDR3 is TGTGCCAGCAGGTTGTCGGCTTCCCAAGAGACCCAGTACTTC. The chain combines TRBV7-9 with TRBJ2-5; no definite D call. The ends were cut back, 6 bases at V and 1 base at J, with 12 bases in the middle. The CDR3 covers 14 residues. CDR1 and CDR2 (germline): SEHNR, FQNEAQ (reference sequence).

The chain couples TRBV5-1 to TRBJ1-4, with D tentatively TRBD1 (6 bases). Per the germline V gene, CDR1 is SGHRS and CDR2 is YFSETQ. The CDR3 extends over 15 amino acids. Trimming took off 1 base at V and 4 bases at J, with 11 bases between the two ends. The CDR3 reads CASSLSGTSNEKLFF. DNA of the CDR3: TGCGCCAGCAGCTTGTCCGGGACAAGTAATGAAAAACTGTTTTTT.

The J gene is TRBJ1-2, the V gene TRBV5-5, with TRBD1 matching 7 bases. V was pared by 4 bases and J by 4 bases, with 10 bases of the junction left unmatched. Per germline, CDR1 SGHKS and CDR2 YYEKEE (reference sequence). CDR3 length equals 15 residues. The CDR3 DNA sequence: TGTGCCAGCAGCCCGGGGACAGTGGGGCCCTATGGCTACACCTTC. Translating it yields CASSPGTVGPYGYTF.

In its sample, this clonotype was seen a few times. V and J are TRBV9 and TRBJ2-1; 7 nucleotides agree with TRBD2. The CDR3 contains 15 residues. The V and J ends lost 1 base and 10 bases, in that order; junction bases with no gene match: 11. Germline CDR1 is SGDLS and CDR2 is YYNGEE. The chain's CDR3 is CASSVSWEGFREQFF. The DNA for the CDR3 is TGTGCCAGCAGCGTATCGTGGGAGGGTTTTAGGGAGCAGTTCTTC.

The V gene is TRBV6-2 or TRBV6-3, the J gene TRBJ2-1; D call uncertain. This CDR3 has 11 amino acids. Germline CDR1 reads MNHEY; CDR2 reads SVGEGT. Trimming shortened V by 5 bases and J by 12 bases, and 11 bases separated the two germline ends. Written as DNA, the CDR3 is TGTGCCAGCAGTAAGGGTATAGGGCAGTTCTTC. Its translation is CASSKGIGQFF.